The source of this TCR beta chain is a study of blood T cell repertoires in COVID-19. Study overall: Acute-phase and convalescent COVID-19 samples originated in the United States, Italy and Spain.

TCRdb's copy holds only in-frame clones and misses some; the assay was immunoSEQ multiplex PCR. The data contain roughly 250,000 clones, 90% to 95% of them singletons. The germline gives CDR1 SGHVS, CDR2 FQNEAQ. The CDR3 has 16 amino acids. Trimming shortened V by 1 base and J by 0 bases, and 10 bases separated the two germline ends. The specimen was PBMCs or T cells enriched from blood (not recorded which). The V and J genes are TRBV7-8 and TRBJ1-5; maybe TRBD1 (5 bases). The receptor was derived from a woman aged 18-30 years who had recovered from COVID-19. DNA of the CDR3: TGTGCCAGCAGCTTAGTGGCAGGGAATAGCAATCAGCCCCAGCATTTT. Translating it yields CASSLVAGNSNQPQHF.